Following are 14 T cell receptor beta chains from one sample sequenced in a study of regulatory T cells in long-lasting Graves disease. Time point defined: persistent/refractory GD, antithyroid drugs over 5 years with positive TRAb. TCR sequences were obtained from RNA taken from PBMCs. Library construction for TCR beta used iRepertoire HTBI primers and Arm-PCR of CDR3 regions. TCRdb reprocessed the multiplex PCR reads with MiXCR, giving one entry per CDR3 protein. The sample includes about 660,000 distinct CDR3 sequences, about 32% seen only once; the top ten take 40% to 50%. This specimen consisted of peripheral blood mononuclear cells (PBMCs), obtained when the disease was refractory, from a patient treated with antithyroid drugs. These receptors were obtained from a female donor with Graves disease.

The sample holds a few counts of this clonotype. The chain links TRBV29-1 to TRBJ1-2; D is perhaps TRBD1 (6 bases). The CDR3 is 14 residues long. The germline V gene encodes CDR1 SQVTM and CDR2 ANQGSEA. Between the trimmed V and J ends, which lost 6 bases and 4 bases, there was a span of 18 bases. The CDR3 nucleotides read TGCAGCGTGCCAGAAGGGGGGCTCATCTATGGCTACACCTTC. Residues: CSVPEGGLIYGYTF.

At least ten counts were recorded for this clonotype. The chain joins TRBV12-3 or TRBV12-4 to TRBJ1-1; D is ambiguous. The CDR3 covers 12 residues. V was shortened by 4 bases and J by 8 bases, with 11 bases between the two germline ends. Here the CDR3 reads CASSWSGVEAFF. Written as DNA, the CDR3 is TGTGCCAGCAGTTGGAGTGGAGTCGAAGCTTTCTTT.

This clonotype was found a few times. The chain employs TRBV5-1 and TRBJ2-7; 11 bases map to TRBD2. The CDR3 loop spans 15 amino acids. The V gene end was trimmed by 4 bases and the J gene end by 5 bases; junction bases not matched to a gene: 8. The germline V gene has CDR1 SGHRS and CDR2 YFSETQ. The CDR3 protein is CASSPGTSGRNEQYF. The CDR3 DNA sequence: TGCGCCAGCAGCCCCGGCACTAGCGGGAGAAACGAGCAGTACTTC.

Only one count was recorded for this clonotype. The DNA of the CDR3 is TGTGCCAGCAGCTTAGTCCCCCGGGGAAGTGGAGAAAAACTGTTTTTT. It specifies CASSLVPRGSGEKLFF. The V and J genes are TRBV7-2 and TRBJ1-4; D gene uncertain. With 1 base removed from V and 8 bases from J, the gap between germline ends came to 17 bases. The CDR3 is 16 residues long. Germline assignment: CDR1 SGHTA and CDR2 FQGNSA.

The V gene is TRBV6-1, the J gene TRBJ2-7; possible D gene TRBD1, 6 bases. Looked up from germline, CDR1 is MNHNS and CDR2 is SASEGT. CDR3 length: 12 amino acids. Trimming cost V 10 bases and J 3 bases, with 13 bases left between them. CDR3 DNA sequence: TGTGCCACCCAAGCCAGGGGCTACGAGCAGTACTTC. Translated: CATQARGYEQYF.

The table lists this clonotype with a few counts. A read error may account for a junction end that differs from germline. This chain connects TRBV6-5 to TRBJ1-2, with TRBD1 as a possible D gene (5 bases). The CDR3 runs 15 residues. Germline CDR1 is MNHEY and CDR2 is SVGAGI. This CDR3 is CASSNSVTANYGYTF. CDR3 sequence (DNA): TGTGCCAGCAGTAACTCGGTGACAGCAAACTATGGCTACACCTTC.

This clonotype was counted only a few times. The CDR3 DNA reads TGTGCCAGCGGCCCGGACAGCGCCTACGAGCAGTACTTC. Translated: CASGPDSAYEQYF. This chain connects TRBV6-1 to TRBJ2-7; a possible D gene is TRBD1 (6 bases). The CDR3 is 13 residues long. Germline V lookup: CDR1 MNHNS, CDR2 SASEGT. With 8 bases removed from V and 2 bases from J, the gap between germline ends came to 13 bases.

The CDR3 sequence is CASSTGRHIQYF. The CDR3 nucleotides are TGTGCCAGCAGTACAGGGAGGCACATTCAGTACTTC. This chain connects TRBV6-2 or TRBV6-3 to TRBJ2-4, with D perhaps assigned TRBD1 or TRBD2 (6 bases each). V was trimmed by 5 bases and J by 8 bases, leaving 10 bases between them. In germline, CDR1 is MNHEY, CDR2 SVGEGT. CDR3 length equals 12 residues.

This clonotype was counted ten times or more. The chain has TRBV28 and TRBJ1-1; no clear D. CDR1 and CDR2 from the germline V gene are MDHEN and SYDVKM. The CDR3 sequence is 16 residues long. The germline V and J ends were trimmed by 6 bases and 0 bases, with 17 bases remaining between them. The CDR3 spells CASSRPPGLMNTEAFF. CDR3 nucleotide sequence: TGTGCCAGCAGCCGACCCCCCGGACTGATGAACACTGAAGCTTTCTTT.

CDR3 DNA sequence: TGCAGTGCTGGGGCTGGAGTAAAACTGTTTTTT. Translating it yields CSAGAGVKLFF. The rearrangement links TRBV20-1 to TRBJ1-4; TRBD1 might be the D (5 bases). V shed 5 bases and J shed 10 bases, with 11 bases lying between them. The germline V gene has CDR1 DFQATT and CDR2 SNEGSKA (reference sequence). This CDR3 spans 11 amino acids.

This clonotype was detected many times. The V and J genes are TRBV27 and TRBJ1-1; D may be TRBD1 (5 bases). The CDR3 length is 15 residues. Trimming pared 0 bases from V and 5 bases from J, leaving 13 bases between. Germline loops: CDR1 MNHEY, CDR2 SMNVEV (reference sequence). In nucleotides, the CDR3 is TGTGCCAGCAGTTTATCCCCCGCAGGGTGGACTGAAGCTTTCTTT. This encodes CASSLSPAGWTEAFF.

This clonotype was seen a few times. The V and J genes are TRBV2 and TRBJ2-2, with D tentatively TRBD2 (6 bases). The CDR3 covers 13 residues. V shed 8 bases and J shed 2 bases, with 9 bases lying between them. The germline V gene encodes CDR1 SNHLY and CDR2 FYNNEI. CDR3 DNA: TGTGCCAGCGGGACTCAAAACACCGGGGAGCTGTTTTTT. It is translated as CASGTQNTGELFF.

The gene calls are TRBV6-1 and TRBJ2-2, with 7 bases lining up with TRBD2. Trimming cost V 7 bases and J 5 bases; bases outside gene matches: 13. Germline CDR1 reads MNHNS; CDR2 reads SASEGT. The length of the CDR3 is 16 residues. CDR3 region: CASTVNGRTDTGELFF. In DNA, the CDR3 is TGTGCCAGCACTGTGAACGGGAGGACCGATACCGGGGAGCTGTTTTTT.

Concerning this clonotype itself: The conserved phenylalanine or tryptophan is not found at the CDR3 terminus, so this likely reflects a read error. The rearrangement links TRBV6-1 to TRBJ1-5, with D perhaps TRBD1 (6 bases). Germline CDR1 reads MNHNS; CDR2 reads SASEGT. The CDR3 extends over 14 amino acids. The V end lost 7 bases, the J end lost 5 bases, and 15 bases lay between the germline ends. The CDR3 is CASTSGGGHQPQHS. The CDR3 coding sequence is TGTGCCAGCACCTCGGGGGGGGGCCATCAGCCCCAGCATTCT.